Sequencing of this T cell receptor beta chain was carried out in a study of T cells after yellow fever vaccination. Study in general: With SMART-Seq v4 Ultra Low Input, the fractions containing low cell numbers were prepared.

This CDR3 has 14 residues. V lost 4 bases and J lost 3, with 9 bases in between. CDR1 is ENHRY, CDR2 SYGVKD, per germline. The study's findings and limits: A limited proportion of clonotypes was detected within both the CD4 and CD8 compartments.

TCRdb ran MiXCR on the 5' RACE reads and lists one entry per CDR3 protein. Found here are tens of thousands of distinct CDR3 sequences, almost 8% of them singletons; the top ten hold roughly two fifths. Many counts were recorded for this clonotype. Antigen: not known. The input for sequencing was CD8+ T cells sorted from PBMCs, taken on the day of the yellow fever booster vaccination. The chain joins TRBV10-3 to TRBJ2-2; D perhaps matches TRBD2 (6 bases). The clonotype was recovered from a man between 25 and 39 years old who received the YFV17D yellow fever vaccine. In DNA form, the CDR3 reads TGTGCCATCAGTGTGGAGGGATACACCGGGGAGCTGTTTTTT. It yields the protein CAISVEGYTGELFF.